The present T cell receptor (beta chain) was sequenced within a study of graft-versus-host responses after intestinal transplantation. On the study more broadly: The whole recipient group had anti-thymocyte globulin induction followed by tacrolimus and steroids for around three years.

Turning to this clone: No antigen is known for it.

Study-level points and caveats: Association was observed between peak circulating GvH clone levels and early post-transplant HvG declines.

This CDR3 has 14 amino acids. Losses at the gene ends were 6 bases for V and 6 bases for J; bases not matched to a gene: 3. Germline CDR1 reads SNHLY; CDR2 reads FYNNEI. Generated by immunoSEQ multiplex PCR, the TCRdb table keeps only in-frame clones and is missing some. This table has around 30,000 clones, more than 85% appearing once. The gene calls are TRBV2 and TRBJ1-5; 12 bases are shared with TRBD1. Sequenced material: PBMCs, taken approximately 69 days after intestinal transplant. The origin of this receptor is a human patient who received an intestinal transplant, so some T cells may come from the graft donor. The CDR3 nucleotides read TGTGCCAGCAGGGGACAGGGGGCCGTTCAGCCCCAGCATTTT. Translating gives CASRGQGAVQPQHF.